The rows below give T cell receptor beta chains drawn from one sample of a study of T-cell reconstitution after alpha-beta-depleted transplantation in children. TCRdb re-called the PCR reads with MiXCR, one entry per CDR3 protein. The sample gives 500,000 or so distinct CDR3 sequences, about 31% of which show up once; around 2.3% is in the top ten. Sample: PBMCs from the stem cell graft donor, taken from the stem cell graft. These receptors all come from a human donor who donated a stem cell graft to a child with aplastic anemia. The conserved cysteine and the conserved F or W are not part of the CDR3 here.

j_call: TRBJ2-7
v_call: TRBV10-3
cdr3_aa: AISEVSFAGTTYEQY

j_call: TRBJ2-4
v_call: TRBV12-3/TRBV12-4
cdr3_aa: ASSAPGLEAKNIQY

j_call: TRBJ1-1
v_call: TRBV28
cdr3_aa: ASSLEVQGWTEAF

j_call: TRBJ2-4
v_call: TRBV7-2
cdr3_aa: ASSLATNIQY

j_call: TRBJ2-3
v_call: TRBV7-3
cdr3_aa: ASSLKAGSSTDTQY

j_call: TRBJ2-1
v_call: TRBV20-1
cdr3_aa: SAKASGTSSYNEQF

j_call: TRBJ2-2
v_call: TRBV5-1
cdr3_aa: ASYRGTNTGELF

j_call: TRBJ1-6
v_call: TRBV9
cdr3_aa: ASSGGLRSPLH

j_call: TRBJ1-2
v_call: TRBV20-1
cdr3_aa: SAKPGPDAAYGYT

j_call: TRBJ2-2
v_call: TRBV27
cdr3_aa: ASSLEGLGTGELF

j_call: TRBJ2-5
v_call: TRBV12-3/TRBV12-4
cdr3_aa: ASSSRTGGHQETQY

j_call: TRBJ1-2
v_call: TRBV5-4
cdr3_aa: ASSLGDRAEGNT

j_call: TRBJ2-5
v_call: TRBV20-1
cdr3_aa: SARDRGIETQY

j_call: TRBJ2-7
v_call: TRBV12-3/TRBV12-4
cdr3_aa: ASSLVAGRYEQY

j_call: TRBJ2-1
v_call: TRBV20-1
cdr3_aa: SARDRTGASYNEQF

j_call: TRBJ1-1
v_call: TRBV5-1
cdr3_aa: ASSLDWVSTEAF

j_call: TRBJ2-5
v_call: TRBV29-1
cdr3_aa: SVEGTHQGTQY

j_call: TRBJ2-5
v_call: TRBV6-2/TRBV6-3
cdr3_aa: ASRPSGRGETQY

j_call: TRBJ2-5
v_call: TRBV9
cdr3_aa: ASSVGASNQETQY

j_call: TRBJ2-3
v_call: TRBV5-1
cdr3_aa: ASSLSGVTDTQY

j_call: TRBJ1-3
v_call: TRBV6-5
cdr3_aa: ASSYSIPASGNTIY

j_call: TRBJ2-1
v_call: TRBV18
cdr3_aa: ASSPNRDYHNEQF

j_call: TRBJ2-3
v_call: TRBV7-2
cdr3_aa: ASRLGLAGGGTQY

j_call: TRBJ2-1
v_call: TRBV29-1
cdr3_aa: SVDVLWREGYNEQF

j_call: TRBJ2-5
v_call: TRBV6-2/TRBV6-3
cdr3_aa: ASSSAGWVETQY

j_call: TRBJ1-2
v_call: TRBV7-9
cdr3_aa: ASSLVLDGYT

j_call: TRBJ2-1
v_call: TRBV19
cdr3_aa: ASSMVSSGEQF

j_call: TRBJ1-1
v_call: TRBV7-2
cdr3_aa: ASSLGQGKAEAF

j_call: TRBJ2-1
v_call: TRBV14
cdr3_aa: ASSQVPTSYNEQF

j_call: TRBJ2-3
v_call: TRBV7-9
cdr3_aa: ASSLRGFTDTQY

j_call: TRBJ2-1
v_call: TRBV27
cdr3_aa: ASRRAGRDSYNEQF

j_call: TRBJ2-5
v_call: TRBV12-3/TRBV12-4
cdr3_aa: ASSPGPLETQY

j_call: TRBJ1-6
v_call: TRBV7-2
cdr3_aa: ASSSGGVRGGSPLH